These T cell receptor beta chains were read from a single sample in a study of long-term antiretroviral therapy in people with HIV. Here immunoSEQ multiplex PCR was the method, and the copy in TCRdb shows in-frame clones only, minus some. In the table there are tens of thousands of clones, 90% to 95% of which are singletons. Sequences were derived from unsorted PBMCs, sampled 3.1 years after starting antiretroviral therapy. The receptors were sampled from a man aged 18 to 29 with HIV. CDR3s include the opening cysteine and the closing phenylalanine or tryptophan. The order of the fields is V gene, clone size, J gene, D gene, CDR3 protein, CDR3 DNA. D genes are given only for firm matches. Some rows mark clone size as missing; the rest say once, few, many or name a class of expanded clone.

TRBV27,NA,TRBJ1-2,NA,CASSFFPPGDYGYTF,TGTGCCAGCAGTTTTTTTCCCCCCGGGGACTATGGCTACACCTTC
TRBV4-1,NA,TRBJ1-5,TRBD1,CASSPGQGNQPQHF,TGCGCCAGCAGCCCTGGACAGGGGAATCAGCCCCAGCATTTT
TRBV4-3,few,TRBJ2-7,NA,CASSQEPQRNEQYF,TGCGCCAGCAGCCAAGAGCCCCAGAGGAACGAGCAGTACTTC
TRBV4-3,NA,TRBJ2-3,NA,CASSQTGEGTQYF,TGCGCCAGCAGCCAAACAGGGGAGGGTACGCAGTATTTT
TRBV23-1,NA,TRBJ1-4,TRBD1,CASSQSTRTGVEATNEKLFF,TGCGCCAGCAGTCAATCGACTAGGACAGGGGTGGAGGCAACTAATGAAAAACTGTTTTTT
TRBV5-6,NA,TRBJ2-3,TRBD2,CASSSGSGRAWGTDTQYF,TGTGCCAGCAGCTCGGGTAGCGGGAGGGCCTGGGGCACAGATACGCAGTATTTT
TRBV27,NA,TRBJ1-4,NA,CASSSGTYGEKLFF,TGTGCCAGCAGTTCCGGGACTTATGGTGAAAAACTGTTTTTT
TRBV12-5,NA,TRBJ1-4,NA,CASANPSGRGEYKLFF,TGTGCTAGTGCCAACCCGTCGGGCAGGGGAGAGTACAAACTGTTTTTT
TRBV7-8,NA,TRBJ1-5,NA,CASSLGAADNQPQHF,TGTGCCAGCAGCCTGGGGGCCGCCGACAATCAGCCCCAGCATTTT
TRBV15,once,TRBJ2-3,NA,CATSASLGTDTQYF,TGTGCCACCAGCGCTTCCCTTGGGACAGATACGCAGTATTTT
TRBV5-4,NA,TRBJ1-1,NA,CASSSGQYGNTEAFF,TGTGCCAGCAGTTCCGGACAGTACGGAAACACTGAAGCTTTCTTT
TRBV2,NA,TRBJ2-3,TRBD1,CASSEGTGRDTQYF,TGTGCCAGCAGTGAAGGGACAGGGAGGGATACGCAGTATTTT
TRBV4-1,NA,TRBJ1-5,NA,CASSQDHGQPQHF,TGCGCCAGCAGCCAAGACCACGGTCAGCCCCAGCATTTT
TRBV7-3,NA,TRBJ2-7,TRBD2,CASSPTGRGRHEQYF,TGTGCCAGCAGCCCGACCGGGAGGGGGAGGCACGAGCAGTACTTC
TRBV10-3,NA,TRBJ2-3,NA,CATTGTIGTDTQYF,TGTGCCACCACCGGGACCATAGGCACAGATACGCAGTATTTT
TRBV12-5,NA,TRBJ1-1,NA,CASGRRGGFGRTEAFF,TGTGCTAGTGGTCGCAGAGGGGGTTTTGGTAGGACTGAAGCTTTCTTT
TRBV5-8,NA,TRBJ1-6,NA,CASSWGGLTPLHF,TGTGCCAGCAGCTGGGGCGGGTTAACACCCCTCCACTTT
TRBV13,NA,TRBJ2-7,NA,CASSSDATAYEQYF,TGTGCCAGCAGCTCGGACGCAACGGCCTACGAGCAGTACTTC
TRBV13,once,TRBJ1-4,NA,CASSLGSREGDEKLFF,TGTGCCAGCAGCTTGGGGTCCAGGGAGGGTGATGAAAAACTGTTTTTT
TRBV29-1,NA,TRBJ1-5,NA,CSVDQGPNQPQHF,TGCAGCGTTGATCAGGGGCCCAATCAGCCCCAGCATTTT
TRBV27,NA,TRBJ2-2,NA,CASSLVGRAGSAGELFF,TGTGCCAGCAGTTTAGTAGGAAGGGCAGGGTCAGCCGGGGAGCTGTTTTTT
TRBV5-8,NA,TRBJ1-2,NA,CTTGAGRTNYGYTF,TGTACGACTGGGGCAGGGCGAACTAACTATGGCTACACCTTC
TRBV19,few,TRBJ1-5,NA,CASSPSGHYNQPQHF,TGTGCCAGTAGTCCCTCCGGACACTACAATCAGCCCCAGCATTTT
TRBV19,once,TRBJ2-2,NA,CATLAENTGELFF,TGTGCCACCCTGGCCGAGAACACCGGGGAGCTGTTTTTT
TRBV14,NA,TRBJ2-1,NA,CASSPLHYPYNEQFF,TGTGCCAGCAGCCCCTTGCACTACCCGTACAATGAGCAGTTCTTC
TRBV6-1,NA,TRBJ1-1,TRBD1,CASSPRGDTEAFF,TGTGCCAGCAGCCCCAGGGGGGACACTGAAGCTTTCTTT
TRBV6-4,once,TRBJ1-4,NA,CARGTQDKPTNEKLFF,TGTGCCAGGGGTACACAGGACAAACCAACTAATGAAAAACTGTTTTTT
TRBV29-1,NA,TRBJ2-2,NA,CSVEGSNTGELFF,TGCAGCGTCGAAGGGTCGAACACCGGGGAGCTGTTTTTT
TRBV27,NA,TRBJ2-3,TRBD1,CASRLQGGGTDTQYF,TGTGCCAGCAGATTACAGGGGGGTGGCACAGATACGCAGTATTTT
TRBV5-1,once,TRBJ1-2,NA,CASSSATGPHYGYTF,TGCGCCAGCAGCTCGGCGACAGGACCACACTATGGCTACACCTTC
TRBV19,NA,TRBJ2-7,NA,CASSAGGGEQYF,TGTGCCAGTAGTGCCGGAGGGGGAGAGCAGTACTTC
TRBV9,NA,TRBJ2-1,NA,CASSPNGGGDEQFF,TGTGCCAGCAGCCCCAATGGGGGTGGCGATGAGCAGTTCTTC
TRBV29-1,NA,TRBJ2-5,NA,CSVEWVTREETQYF,TGCAGCGTTGAATGGGTGACTAGGGAAGAGACCCAGTACTTC
TRBV4-1,NA,TRBJ1-4,NA,CASSQVSGGEKLFF,TGCGCCAGCAGCCAAGTGTCCGGCGGGGAAAAACTGTTTTTT
TRBV16,NA,TRBJ1-1,NA,CASSQSALPGTEAFF,TGTGCCAGCAGCCAATCTGCCCTACCGGGCACTGAAGCTTTCTTT
TRBV27,NA,TRBJ1-1,NA,CASSYGGTEAFF,TGTGCCAGCAGTTATGGGGGCACTGAAGCTTTCTTT
TRBV29-1,NA,TRBJ2-2,TRBD1,CSVPGTDYTGELFF,TGCAGCGTACCCGGGACAGACTACACCGGGGAGCTGTTTTTT
TRBV27,NA,TRBJ1-2,NA,CASSLSTGGRGYGYTF,TGTGCCAGCAGTTTATCGACCGGGGGTAGAGGCTATGGCTACACCTTC
TRBV28,NA,TRBJ2-3,NA,CASSFASTDTQYF,TGTGCCAGCAGTTTCGCTAGTACAGATACGCAGTATTTT
TRBV13,NA,TRBJ1-3,TRBD1,CASSSAGTGSRGDSGNTIYF,TGTGCCAGCAGCTCTGCCGGGACAGGGTCGAGGGGGGACTCTGGAAACACCATATATTTT
TRBV18,NA,TRBJ2-7,NA,CASSPTRGEQYF,TGTGCCAGCTCCCCTACAAGGGGCGAGCAGTACTTC
TRBV12-5,NA,TRBJ2-7,NA,CASGLNRDQLYF,TGTGCTAGTGGTTTGAACCGGGACCAGCTGTACTTC
TRBV30,NA,TRBJ2-7,TRBD1,CAWSVEGAGEQYF,TGTGCCTGGAGTGTAGAGGGGGCGGGCGAGCAGTACTTC